The 30 T cell receptor beta chains reported below all come from one sample, sequenced in a study of CD8+ T cells in alopecia areata. cDNA reverse transcribed from extracted RNA served as the sequencing template. Sequenced by immunoSEQ multiplex PCR; TCRdb stores in-frame clones only, minus some. Among under 250,000 clones, more than 45% were seen once, and the ten largest hold more than 1.5%. Regarding treatment: oral pan-JAK inhibitor, 5-10 mg twice daily. The sample in question was CD4+ T cells sorted from blood, obtained at week 4, from a patient treated with tofacitinib. These TCRs come from a human donor with alopecia areata.

This clone has just a few counts. The chain links TRBV29-1 to TRBJ2-3; TRBD1 matches at 7 bases. The V gene end was trimmed by 4 bases and the J gene end by 8 bases; junction bases not matched to a gene: 9. CDR3 length equals 13 residues. Germline CDR1 SQVTM, CDR2 ANQGSEA. The CDR3 spells CSVGRDRVGTQYF. CDR3 in DNA: TGCAGCGTTGGACGAGACAGGGTTGGTACGCAGTATTTT.

The chain couples TRBV4-2 to TRBJ1-6, with D tentatively TRBD1 (6 bases). Germline CDR1 is LGHNA and CDR2 is YNFKEQ. Trimming shortened V by 0 bases and J by 7 bases, and 7 bases separated the two germline ends. The CDR3 length is 14 residues. The CDR3 DNA is TGTGCCAGCAGCCAAGACAGGGGAAATTCACCCCTCCACTTT. Translating gives CASSQDRGNSPLHF.

This clone turned up a few times. V gene TRBV30 combines with J gene TRBJ1-1; 10 bases map to TRBD1. V shed 7 bases and J 4 bases; nucleotides not matched to a gene: 6. The CDR3 contains 13 residues. CDR1 is GTSNPN, CDR2 SVGIG, per germline (reference sequence). This chain's CDR3 is CASPGTGVTEAFF. The CDR3 DNA is TGTGCCTCCCCCGGGACAGGGGTCACTGAAGCTTTCTTT.

CDR3 protein: CASSLAGGPPGELFF. The CDR3 coding sequence is TGTGCCAGCTCCTTAGCGGGGGGGCCCCCCGGGGAGCTGTTTTTT. V usage is TRBV6-1 and J usage is TRBJ2-2, with 11 bases matching TRBD2. Germline CDR1 reads MNHNS; CDR2 reads SASEGT. Trimming removed 8 bases from V and 6 bases from J; junction bases left unmatched: 8. The CDR3 is 15 residues long.

The chain is built from TRBV6-5 and TRBJ2-1; D may be TRBD1 (5 bases). V gave up 2 bases and J gave up 4 bases, with 6 bases separating them. CDR1 is MNHEY and CDR2 is SVGAGI in the germline V gene. This CDR3 spans 13 amino acids. The CDR3: CASSYPGYNEQFF. CDR3 sequence (DNA): TGTGCCAGCAGTTACCCAGGGTACAATGAGCAGTTCTTC.

The rearrangement uses TRBV5-1 and TRBJ1-5; weak D call: TRBD1 (5 bases). The CDR3 covers 14 residues. With 0 bases removed from V and 3 bases from J, the gap between germline ends came to 7 bases. CDR1 is SGHRS and CDR2 is YFSETQ in the germline V gene. In DNA form, the CDR3 reads TGCGCCAGCAGCTTGGGGGACCTCAATCAGCCCCAGCATTTT. It yields the protein CASSLGDLNQPQHF. The full variable domain, in which reference TRBV5-1 and TRBJ1-5 provide the parts outside the CDR3, is KAGVTQTPRYLIKTRGQQVTLSCSPISGHRSVSWYQQTPGQGLQFLFEYFSETQRNKGNFPGRFSGRQFSNSRSEMNVSTLELGDSALYLCASSLGDLNQPQHFGDGTRLSIL.

Details on this clone: The junction differs from germline at one of its ends, possibly a read error. The V call is TRBV30, the J call TRBJ1-4; D remains ambiguous. Germline lookup yields CDR1 GTSNPN and CDR2 SVGIG (reference sequence). This CDR3 comprises 11 residues. The CDR3 here is CSGRINEKLFF. The CDR3 DNA reads as TGCTCAGGACGGATTAATGAAAAACTGTTTTTT.

J is TRBJ2-1 and V is TRBV5-1; TRBD2 aligns across 7 bases. The V segment lost 4 bases and the J segment 1 base; nucleotides outside the gene matches: 8. Germline V gene data show CDR1 as SGHRS and CDR2 as YFSETQ. The CDR3 length is 16 residues. The CDR3 sequence is CASSQRPSGSYNEQFF. The CDR3 DNA sequence: TGCGCCAGCAGCCAACGCCCTAGCGGTTCCTACAATGAGCAGTTCTTC. Full variable domain (remainder filled in from reference TRBV5-1 and TRBJ2-1): KAGVTQTPRYLIKTRGQQVTLSCSPISGHRSVSWYQQTPGQGLQFLFEYFSETQRNKGNFPGRFSGRQFSNSRSEMNVSTLELGDSALYLCASSQRPSGSYNEQFFGPGTRLTVL.

The chain is built from TRBV30 and TRBJ1-6, with D possibly matching TRBD1 (6 bases). V was cut by 4 bases and J by 6 bases, with 10 bases left in between. This CDR3 spans 13 amino acids. CDR1 GTSNPN and CDR2 SVGIG come from the germline V gene (reference sequence). The DNA for the CDR3 is TGTGCCTGGAAGGGGGGATCTAATTCACCCCTCCACTTT. It is translated as CAWKGGSNSPLHF.

The V call is TRBV15, the J call TRBJ1-2; D might be TRBD1 (6 bases). The CDR3 is 16 residues long. Germline V gene lookup returns CDR1 LNHNV and CDR2 YYDKDF (reference sequence). V dropped 3 bases and J dropped 2 bases, with 16 bases sitting between them. In DNA, the CDR3 is TGTGCCACCAGCAGGTCCCGGGGGGCAGGGAACTATGGCTACACCTTC. Encoded protein: CATSRSRGAGNYGYTF.

The chain has TRBV30 and TRBJ2-3, with D hard to call. This CDR3 is built from 16 residues. Trimming removed 2 bases at V and 7 bases at J, with 22 bases between. Germline CDR1 is GTSNPN and CDR2 is SVGIG (reference sequence). CDR3 DNA sequence: TGTGCCTGGAGTCCCCTCACCATATCTAAAAGGAATACGCAGTATTTT. Protein sequence: CAWSPLTISKRNTQYF. Combining the CDR3 with reference TRBV30 and TRBJ2-3 gives the whole variable domain SQTIHQWPATLVQPVGSPLSLECTVEGTSNPNLYWYRQAAGRGLQLLFYSVGIGQISSEVPQNLSASRPQDRQFILSSKKLLLSDSGFYLCAWSPLTISKRNTQYFGPGTRLTVL.

This CDR3 reads CASSSLTGTHEQFF. CDR3 coding DNA: TGTGCCAGCAGCTCGTTGACAGGGACACATGAGCAGTTCTTC. V and J are TRBV11-2 and TRBJ2-1; 7 nucleotides agree with TRBD1. V dropped 4 bases and J dropped 8; count of bases not matched to a gene: 8. CDR1 and CDR2 from the germline V gene are SGHAT and FQNNGV. This CDR3 spans 14 amino acids.

The rearrangement joins TRBV14 to TRBJ2-3; no clear D. V was shortened by 3 bases and J by 2 bases, with 6 bases between the two germline ends. CDR3 size: 13 residues. Germline V CDR1 and CDR2: SGHDN, FVKESK. The CDR3 sequence: CASSQAVTDTQYF. Here the CDR3 DNA reads TGTGCCAGCAGCCAGGCGGTCACAGATACGCAGTATTTT.

This clone was found a few times. The chain is built from TRBV6-6 and TRBJ1-1; D ambiguous. Germline V gene sequence: CDR1 MNHNY, CDR2 SVGAGI (reference sequence). With 8 bases removed from V and 0 bases from J, the gap between germline ends came to 13 bases. The CDR3 loop spans 14 amino acids. The CDR3 sequence is CASGREVMNTEAFF. The CDR3 nucleotides read TGTGCCAGCGGGAGGGAGGTCATGAACACTGAAGCTTTCTTT.

The sample holds a few counts of this clone. The V call is TRBV10-3, the J call TRBJ1-5; possible D gene TRBD1, 5 bases. Deletions cut 0 bases from V and 7 bases from J, with 10 bases between. In germline, CDR1 is ENHRY, CDR2 SYGVKD. CDR3 length: 14 residues. CDR3 sequence reads: CAISESGGDQPQHF. CDR3 DNA: TGTGCCATCAGTGAGTCGGGAGGGGACCAGCCCCAGCATTTT.

Here the CDR3 reads CASRKTGNSNTEAFF. The CDR3 DNA sequence: TGTGCCAGCAGAAAGACAGGTAACTCGAACACTGAAGCTTTCTTT. The V call is TRBV9, the J call TRBJ1-1, with D perhaps matching TRBD1 (6 bases). The CDR3 is made up of 15 amino acids. The ends were cut back, 5 bases at V and 1 base at J, with 15 bases in the middle. The germline gives CDR1 SGDLS, CDR2 YYNGEE.

CDR3 nucleotides: TGTGCCAGCAGTAGGGGCACTACCTACGAGCAGTACTTC. It encodes CASSRGTTYEQYF. V and J are TRBV6-5 and TRBJ2-7; weak D call: TRBD1 (5 bases). V gave up 5 bases and J gave up 2 bases, with 10 bases separating them. Germline-derived CDR1 and CDR2 are MNHEY and SVGAGI. There are 13 residues in the CDR3.

The chain is built from TRBV29-1 and TRBJ2-3, with TRBD2 identical over 8 bases. J was trimmed by 1 base and V by 3 bases; bases with no gene match: 9. Germline loops: CDR1 SQVTM, CDR2 ANQGSEA. The CDR3 length is 16 residues. For the CDR3, the DNA is TGCAGCGTTGACGGGGGTGAGCGGGGGCGCACAGATACGCAGTATTTT. Its translation: CSVDGGERGRTDTQYF.

This clone occurred a few times. The chain is built from TRBV27 and TRBJ2-7, with D uncertain. Germline CDR1 is MNHEY and CDR2 is SMNVEV (reference sequence). The CDR3 contains 10 residues. Between the trimmed V and J ends, which lost 5 bases and 4 bases, there was a span of 3 bases. The CDR3 loop is CASSRYEQYF. The CDR3, as DNA: TGTGCCAGCAGTCGTTACGAGCAGTACTTC.

The chain has TRBV25-1 and TRBJ2-3; 10 bases are a match to TRBD2. V was clipped by 6 bases and J by 0 bases; unmatched bases: 3. Germline V gene sequence: CDR1 MGHDK, CDR2 SYGVNS. The CDR3 runs 15 residues. This chain's CDR3 is CASSPSGGSTDTQYF. The CDR3 region has the DNA TGTGCCAGCAGCCCTAGCGGGGGAAGCACAGATACGCAGTATTTT.

This chain joins TRBV4-3 and TRBJ2-3; 12 bases align to TRBD2. Germline lookup yields CDR1 LGHNA and CDR2 YSLEER. There are 19 residues in the CDR3. V shed 0 bases, J shed 4 bases, and the junction held 11 bases outside the gene matches. CDR3 coding DNA: TGCGCCAGCAGCCAAGATCGGGGCCTCGCTAGCGGGGGGGCAGATACGCAGTATTTT. Translation: CASSQDRGLASGGADTQYF.

This clone was recorded only once. This rearrangement joins TRBV9 to TRBJ2-7, with TRBD1 matching 9 bases. V lost 0 bases, J lost 6 bases, and 7 bases stayed unmatched. Germline V gives CDR1 SGDLS, CDR2 YYNGEE. The CDR3 runs to 15 residues. DNA of the CDR3: TGTGCCAGCAGCGTAGGGGACAGGGAATTTTTCGAGCAGTACTTC. Its translation is CASSVGDREFFEQYF. Supplemented by reference TRBV9 and TRBJ2-7, the full variable domain reads DSGVTQTPKHLITATGQRVTLRCSPRSGDLSVYWYQQSLDQGLQFLIQYYNGEERAKGNILERFSAQQFPDLHSELNLSSLELGDSALYFCASSVGDREFFEQYFGPGTRLTVT.

V is TRBV2 and J is TRBJ1-2; possibly TRBD1 for D (6 bases). Germline V gene sequence: CDR1 SNHLY, CDR2 FYNNEI. V dropped 10 bases and J dropped 1 base, with 13 bases sitting between them. This CDR3 comprises 13 residues. The CDR3: CANRTVVNYGYTF. CDR3 DNA sequence: TGTGCCAACCGGACAGTAGTTAACTATGGCTACACCTTC.

The chain employs TRBV7-2 and TRBJ1-2; D is uncertain. The germline V gene encodes CDR1 SGHTA and CDR2 FQGNSA. This CDR3 has 13 amino acids. The V and J ends lost 4 bases and 4 bases respectively, with 10 bases between them. This CDR3 is CASSSPGAYGYTF. The DNA of the CDR3 is TGTGCCAGCAGCTCCCCCGGTGCCTATGGCTACACCTTC.

This clone was detected only once. This chain connects TRBV5-1 to TRBJ1-4, with TRBD1 as a possible D gene (5 bases). Germline CDR1 and CDR2: SGHRS and YFSETQ. The V end was cut by 3 bases, the J end by 5 bases, with 11 bases between. The CDR3 contains 14 residues. The CDR3 here is CASSSGTVNEKLFF. CDR3 sequence (DNA): TGCGCCAGCAGCTCAGGGACGGTCAATGAAAAACTGTTTTTT.

The chain is built from TRBV14 and TRBJ1-5, with unresolved D. Germline CDR1 SGHDN, CDR2 FVKESK. This CDR3 spans 13 amino acids. V gave up 2 bases and J gave up 7 bases, with 9 bases separating them. CDR3: CASSQYAGQPQHF. The CDR3 nucleotides read TGTGCCAGCAGCCAATATGCCGGACAGCCCCAGCATTTT.

The CDR3 region has the DNA TGTGCCAGCAACTCAAGTCCAGTGGTAGAAGCTTTCTTT. This sequence encodes CASNSSPVVEAFF. V gene TRBV28 combines with J gene TRBJ1-1; D call uncertain. Germline lookup yields CDR1 MDHEN and CDR2 SYDVKM. Trimming pared 7 bases from V and 8 bases from J, leaving 17 bases between. The CDR3 is 13 residues long.

The chain joins TRBV30 to TRBJ1-5; D remains unclear. Looked up from germline, CDR1 is GTSNPN and CDR2 is SVGIG (reference sequence). The V end lost 8 bases, the J end lost 4 bases, and 15 bases lay between the germline ends. This CDR3 is built from 13 residues. The CDR3 loop reads CAHPKGENQPQHF. Here the CDR3 DNA reads TGTGCCCACCCCAAGGGAGAAAATCAGCCCCAGCATTTT.

This clone was seen a handful of times. The rearrangement uses TRBV29-1 and TRBJ1-2; D ambiguous. Trimming stripped 4 bases from V and 4 bases from J, with 16 bases between. This CDR3 contains 14 residues. The V gene's germline CDR1 is SQVTM and CDR2 ANQGSEA. The CDR3 region is CSVVNPEPFYGYTF. Written as DNA, the CDR3 is TGCAGCGTTGTTAACCCCGAGCCCTTCTATGGCTACACCTTC.

The chain combines TRBV10-3 with TRBJ2-7; D is possibly TRBD2 (5 bases). From germline, CDR1 is ENHRY and CDR2 SYGVKD. Trimming took off 6 bases at V and 2 bases at J, with 8 bases between the two ends. There are 12 residues in the CDR3. CDR3 sequence reads: CAIREATYEQYF. The CDR3 coding sequence is TGTGCCATCAGGGAGGCTACCTACGAGCAGTACTTC.